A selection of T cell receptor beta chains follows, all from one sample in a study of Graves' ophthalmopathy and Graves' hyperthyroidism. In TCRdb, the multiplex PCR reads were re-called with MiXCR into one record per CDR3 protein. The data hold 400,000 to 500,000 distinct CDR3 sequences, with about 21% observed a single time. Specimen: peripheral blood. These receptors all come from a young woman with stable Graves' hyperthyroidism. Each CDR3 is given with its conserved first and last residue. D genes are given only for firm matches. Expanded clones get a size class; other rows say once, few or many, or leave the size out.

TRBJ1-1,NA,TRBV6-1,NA,TGTGCCAGCAGTGGAGGGGGAAGGGTGGCAGCTTTCTTT,CASSGGGRVAAFF
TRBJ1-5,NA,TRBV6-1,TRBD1,TGTGCCAGCAGTGAGACAGGGGACCATAACAATCAGCCCCAGCATTTT,CASSETGDHNNQPQHF
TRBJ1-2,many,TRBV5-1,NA,TGCGCCAGCAGCGCGGACGGAGACTATGGCTACACCTTC,CASSADGDYGYTF
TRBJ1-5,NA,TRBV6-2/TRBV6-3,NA,TGTGCCAGCAGTATCACGGGACGGTATAGCAATCAGCCCCAGCATTTT,CASSITGRYSNQPQHF
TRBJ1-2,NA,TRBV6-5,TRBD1,TGTGCCAGCAGTTACTCGACAGGGGGAGGCTACACCTTC,CASSYSTGGGYTF
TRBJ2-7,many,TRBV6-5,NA,TGTGCCAGCAGTTACCATCAGGTACCCTACGAGCAGTACTTC,CASSYHQVPYEQYF
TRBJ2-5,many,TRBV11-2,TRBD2,TGTGCCAGCAGCAGGACTAGCGGACAAGAGACCCAGTACTTC,CASSRTSGQETQYF
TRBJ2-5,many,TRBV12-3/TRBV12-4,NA,TGTGCCAGCAGTTTCTTGGTTAATAGGAAAGAGACCCAGTACTTC,CASSFLVNRKETQYF
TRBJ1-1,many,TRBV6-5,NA,TGTGCCAGCAGTTTAAGTAAGACGGGGGTCACTGAAGCTTTCTTT,CASSLSKTGVTEAFF
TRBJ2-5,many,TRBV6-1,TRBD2,TGTGCCAGCAGTGAAGCCACGGGGGGGCAAGAGACCCAGTACTTC,CASSEATGGQETQYF
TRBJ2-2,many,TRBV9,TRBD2,TGTGCCAGCAGCTCCTACAGCGGGAGAGCCGGGGAGCTGTTTTTT,CASSSYSGRAGELFF
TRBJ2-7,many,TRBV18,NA,TGTGCCAGCTCACCGGACGGGACTTTCTACGAGCAGTACTTC,CASSPDGTFYEQYF
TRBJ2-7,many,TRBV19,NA,TGTGCCAGTAGCAAGGACATATTCGACGAGCAGTACTTC,CASSKDIFDEQYF
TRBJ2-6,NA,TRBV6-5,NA,TGTGCCAGCAGCTTAACAAGGGCTGGGGCCAACGTCCTGACTTTC,CASSLTRAGANVLTF
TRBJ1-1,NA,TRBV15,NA,TGTGCCACCAGCAGAGATCTACAAGGACCAATGAACACTGAAGCTTTCTTT,CATSRDLQGPMNTEAFF
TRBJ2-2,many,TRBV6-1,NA,TGTGCCAGCAGTGAACTGGTGGGGGCTGGCGGGGAGCTGTTTTTT,CASSELVGAGGELFF
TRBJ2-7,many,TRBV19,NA,TGTGCCAGTAGTATGGGCTGGGCCTACGAGCAGTACTTC,CASSMGWAYEQYF
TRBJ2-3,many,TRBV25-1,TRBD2,TGTGCCAGCAGTGAACCGCTCTACCGTGGGCGGGAGCTAGGAGATACGCAGTATTTT,CASSEPLYRGRELGDTQYF
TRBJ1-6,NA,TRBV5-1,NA,TGCGCCAGCAGCTTAGCCAGGGATAATTCACCCCTCCACTTT,CASSLARDNSPLHF
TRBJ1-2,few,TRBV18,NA,TGTGCCAGCTCACGCGCCGGACTCTATGGCTACACCTTC,CASSRAGLYGYTF
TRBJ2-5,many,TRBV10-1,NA,TGCGCCAGCAGTGAGGGCAGGGGGGCCAAGTACTTC,CASSEGRGAKYF
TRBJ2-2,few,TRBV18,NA,TGTGCCAGCTCACCACTCTCCGTGGAGAACACCGGGGAGCTGTTTTTT,CASSPLSVENTGELFF
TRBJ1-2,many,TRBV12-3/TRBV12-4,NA,TGTGCCAGCAGTCGGACGGGCCATGGCTACACCTTC,CASSRTGHGYTF
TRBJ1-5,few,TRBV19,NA,TGTGCCAGTAGATTCGGGGGGAATCAGCCCCAGCATTTT,CASRFGGNQPQHF
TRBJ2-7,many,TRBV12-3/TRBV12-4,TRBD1,TGTGCCAGCAGCCGAGGACAGGGGGGAGCCTACGAGCAGTACTTC,CASSRGQGGAYEQYF
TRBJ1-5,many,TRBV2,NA,TGTGCCAGCAGTGTTGGGTCCGAATATAGCAATCAGCCCCAGCATTTT,CASSVGSEYSNQPQHF
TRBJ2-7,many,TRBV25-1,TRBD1,TGTGCCATACCACGGGACAGGGGATCCTACGAGCAGTACTTC,CAIPRDRGSYEQYF
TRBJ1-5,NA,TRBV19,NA,TGTGCCAGTAGTATAAACAGGGACGGTCAGCCCCAGCATTTT,CASSINRDGQPQHF
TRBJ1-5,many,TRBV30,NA,TGTGCCTGGAGTGGTCTCGGTCAGCCCCAGCATTTT,CAWSGLGQPQHF
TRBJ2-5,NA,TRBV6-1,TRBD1,TGTGCCAGCAGCACACCACCTCGACAGGGCCTCCAAGAGACCCAGTACTTC,CASSTPPRQGLQETQYF
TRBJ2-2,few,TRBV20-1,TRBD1,TGCAGTGCTAGATCTAACCGGGACAGGGGCTCCGGGGAGCTGTTTTTT,CSARSNRDRGSGELFF
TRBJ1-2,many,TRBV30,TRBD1,TGTGCCTGGGGGGGGACAGCCGTTCGTAGCTACACCTTC,CAWGGTAVRSYTF